Given below is one T cell receptor beta chain in context. What this receptor recognizes is not known. Qualities for individual bases were not recorded, and no much larger clone is one base off. The sample is drawn from a study of cytomegalovirus exposure and HLA in healthy donors (dated by TCRdb to 2016 to 2017). The study in broad terms: An earlier analysis of 587 of the donors reported about 300 Gb of sequence data and 95 million to 140 million unique TCR beta sequences obtained from roughly 180 million T cells. Roughly 300 gigabases of sequencing data and 75 million to 85 million unique TCR sequences made up an early release that covered 500 to 700 HLA-typed donors. Among the roughly 380 genotyped donors, roughly 80% belonged to the genetic ancestry cluster associated with self-reported Caucasian donors. The study aimed to test whether signatures of past pathogen exposure could be identified by cataloging public T cell receptors. The study used immunosequencing to profile the T cell repertoires of several hundred subjects and linked those repertoires to cytomegalovirus serostatus. In addition to the first cohort of 650 to 750 subjects, a separate validation cohort of 130 or so different subjects was used. To predict cytomegalovirus infection status, the study combined high-throughput TCR immunosequencing, statistical association of individual TCRs with disease status, and machine learning. To study patterns of TCR occurrence, a later analysis re-analyzed previously published TCR beta repertoires from around 660 donors and added high-resolution HLA genotyping. Rather than drawing on any new phenotypic data, the later analysis identified candidate immune exposures from TCR beta sequences and the way those sequences occurred across donors. An earlier analysis of 587 of the donors used high-throughput TCR beta sequencing to judge whether each TCR beta V gene segment behaved as functional or pseudogenic. Alongside the repertoire data, information on donor age, sex, ethnicity and CMV serostatus was compiled. A later genetic analysis took genome-wide SNP genotypes for about three fifths of the roughly 700 donors and used that subset as a discovery cohort. All discovery cohort repertoires had been generated using a single sequencing platform. Both class I and class II loci were covered by HLA typing, at four-digit resolution. Typing coverage differed by locus: A, B, C, DRB1 and DQB1 were typed in about 620-630 donors, DQA1 in 522, DPA1 in nearly 610, and DPB1 in 472. Because of strong linkage in the cohort, roughly five DR-DQ haplotypes were treated as single units for association and clustering. On average, over 200,000 unique TCR beta nucleotide sequences were sequenced per donor among 350 to 400 genotyped donors of the cohort, with roughly 19% of those sequences being non-productive. Study-level results and caveats: A total of 150 to 200 TCR beta chains were listed by the study as associated with cytomegalovirus. CMV serostatus was the only immune exposure information available for the cohort. In a later genetic analysis, a missense DCLRE1C variant was associated with V-gene and J-gene trimming of TCR beta chains, and the association was replicated in an independent cohort. The sequencing pipeline was judged likely to have produced a cluster of highly shared sequence variants as a technical artifact. It was suggested by the authors that the approach could potentially be generalized to other disease states and immunological phenotypes. Three of the identified cytomegalovirus-associated TCR beta chains were confirmed in vitro to be specific for cytomegalovirus antigens. The earlier analysis of about 600 of the donors excluded 15 to 20 rarely observed V segments, including chromosome 9 orphons, because counts were too low. HLA typing was unavailable for some donors at each locus, so association tests used only the typed subset. A further reported finding was that TCR beta sequences accurately predicted the HLA-A and HLA-B alleles for most subjects in the first cohort. In a later analysis, HLA-associated TCR beta chains showed more clonal expansion and lower generation probabilities than non-associated chains that were equally common. The classifier was reported to diagnose cytomegalovirus status with high specificity and sensitivity in both the original and validation cohorts. According to a later analysis, most CMV-associated TCR beta chains appeared to be HLA-restricted, and the HLA associations seemed to be driven largely by CMV exposure. The cohort was sequenced for TCR beta chains only, and without alpha or paired-chain data the features that could be detected were limited. In a later analysis, the rate of TCR association differed among HLA loci, with DRB1 alleles having the most associated TCRs and HLA-C alleles having the fewest. In an earlier analysis of approximately 600 of the donors, most TCR beta V segments were observed in productive rearrangements about 87% or about 30% of the time, broadly matching IMGT annotations. Linkage disequilibrium might explain the correlated functional status among segregating V segments, but an unknown experimental factor could not be ruled out. Some IMGT-functional V segments, including TRBV6-2 and TRBV6-3, could not be told apart with the 87-base-pair reads, so those segments were excluded. When HLA alleles, especially DR and DQ, strongly co-occurred, TCR associations were difficult to assign to individual alleles. In a later analysis, some 17,000 TCR beta sequences were associated with specific HLA alleles at a false discovery rate of 0.05. Most TCR sequences were seen in very few donors, while some public TCRs were found in many individuals. A later analysis reported that several top co-occurrence clusters appeared linked to parvovirus B19, influenza, CMV and Epstein-Barr virus. Sequencing depth was assumed to be roughly uniform across donors in the presence/absence analyses, though that assumption may not hold. Compared with the roughly 670-donor mean, donors in an Asian-associated ancestry cluster had fewer N-insertions in productive TCRs, according to a later genetic analysis.

As encoded in the germline V gene, CDR1 is SGHVS while CDR2 is FNYEAQ. Counted from cysteine to phenylalanine, this CDR3 has 18 amino acids. The read is trimmed to its CDR3 DNA, 54 bases read in frame from base 1. Relative to germline, V is missing 1 base and J is missing 0 bases, with 8 bases of the junction outside any gene match. Libraries were made using the immunoSEQ multiplex PCR assay. The multiplex PCR relied on a mix of 60 forward primers for TCR Vbeta segments and 13 reverse primers for TCR Jbeta segments. Amplification of the CDR3 region of rearranged TCR beta genes was performed with a multiplex PCR assay on genomic DNA. Amplified TCR beta libraries were sequenced as 87-base-pair reads on the Illumina HiSeq System. Regarding the original processing steps: Across the 600 to 700 repertoires, a later analysis counted tens of millions of unique TCR beta chains, about 10 million of which were shared by at least two donors. Raw reads were error-corrected and collapsed into unique sequences by a nearest-neighbor algorithm in which closely related sequences were merged to remove PCR and sequencing errors. V, D and J gene segments were assigned by aligning CDR3 sequences to IMGT reference sequences. For a sequence to be retained, a match of at least six nucleotides was required to both a V gene segment and a J gene segment. Rearrangements were called productive when the CDR3 lacked stop codons and stayed in frame with V and J; all others were non-productive. Following IMGT convention, CDR3 was defined as the stretch from the second conserved V-encoded cysteine up to the conserved J-encoded phenylalanine. The earlier analysis of some 550 of the donors excluded any sequence lacking an unambiguous match to a single V gene segment. An earlier analysis of approximately 590 of the donors called V segments functional above 56.7% productive rearrangements and segregating when the between-donor standard deviation exceeded 5%. To diagnose cytomegalovirus status from the catalog of TCR beta chain sequences, a statistical classification framework was built. A later analysis assigned V and J genes by comparing TCR nucleotide sequences with IMGT/GENE-DB human TR gene sequences. Using the TCRdist pipeline, a later analysis assigned CDR3 sequences along with most-parsimonious VDJ recombination scenarios. A later analysis defined each TCR beta chain by its CDR3 amino acid sequence plus V-gene family, and excluded reads lacking a unique V-gene family. A later analysis removed 592 highly shared, low-generation-probability nucleotide sequences to deal with suspected cross-contamination and a sequencing artifact. For each public chain, a later analysis derived a clonal expansion index from normalized ranks of inferred template counts within each repertoire. A later analysis computed generation probabilities with a VDJ recombination model fitted to out-of-frame rearrangements, and checked the results against IGoR. Hypergeometric tests were used in a later analysis to score TCR-TCR, TCR-HLA and TCR-CMV co-occurrence, with a repertoire-size bias correction applied to the TCR pairs. In a later analysis, false discovery rates were estimated by permuting HLA or CMV assignments 20 times. A later analysis grouped co-occurring TCRs with DBSCAN, adding TCRdist sequence similarity when clustering within HLA-allele-positive subsets. Repertoires with fewer than 30,000 or more than 120,000 public chains were left out of co-occurrence clustering, as were about five repertoires with anomalous nucleotide sharing. Drawn from immuneACCESS, this table holds only the in-frame rearrangements with V and J called that TCRdb kept. Clones are partly lost; checked studies trace under half to an unresolved V gene and leave the rest unexplained. D and trimming were read from the DNA, whereas the V and J calls and clone size are those reported in that table. The sample table records some 130,000 clones; 79% of these occur just once. The ten largest clones represent 2% to 2.5% of the sample.

In total, roughly 670 healthy bone marrow donors made up the cohort. All cohort members were sampled while nominally healthy, although unrecorded immune exposures were likely present. The donor was CMV seronegative and belonged to the group of several hundred seronegative cohort members. Every donor gave a peripheral blood sample, and the peripheral blood mononuclear cells from that sample were used for TCR beta sequencing. Genomic DNA extraction from the blood cell samples was performed with the Qiagen DNeasy Blood Extraction Kit. This receptor was taken from a man younger than 35 in good health and CMV-seronegative. Input material: PBMCs. This sequence uses TRBV7-6 and TRBJ2-7, and 11 junction bases match TRBD1. The DNA is as follows: TGTGCCAGCAGCTTAGTCGGGACAGGGGGTGTCAGCTCCTACGAGCAGTACTTC. Its product reads: CASSLVGTGGVSSYEQYF. The full variable domain, completed from the reference TRBV7-6 and TRBJ2-7 proteins outside the CDR3, reads GAGVSQSPRYKVTKRGQDVALRCDPISGHVSLYWYRQALGQGPEFLTYFNYEAQQDKSGLPNDRFSAERPEGSISTLTIQRTEQRDSAMYRCASSLVGTGGVSSYEQYFGPGTRLTVT.